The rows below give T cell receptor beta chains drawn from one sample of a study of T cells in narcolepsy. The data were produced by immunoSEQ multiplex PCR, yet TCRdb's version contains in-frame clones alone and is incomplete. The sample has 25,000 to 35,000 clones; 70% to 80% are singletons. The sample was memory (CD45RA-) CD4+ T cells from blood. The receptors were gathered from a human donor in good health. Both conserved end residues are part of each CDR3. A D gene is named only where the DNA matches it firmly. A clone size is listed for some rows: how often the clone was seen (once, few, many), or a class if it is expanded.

TGCGCCAGCAGCTTGGGGAACTATGGCTACACCTTC,CASSLGNYGYTF,-,TRBV5-1,TRBJ1-2,-
TGCGCCAGCGCCGCTAGCGGGCGCGAGCAGTACTTC,CASAASGREQYF,-,TRBV5-1,TRBJ2-7,TRBD2
TGCGCCAGCAGTCGTGGGACAGGGACGAACGAGCAGTACTTC,CASSRGTGTNEQYF,-,TRBV10-2,TRBJ2-7,TRBD1
TGTGCCATCAGACCGGGACAGGGGCTTTCCTCCAAAGCTTTCTTT,CAIRPGQGLSSKAFF,-,TRBV6-5,TRBJ1-1,TRBD1
TGTGCCAGCAGCTCGGGATTCCAGAGCTCCTACAATGAGCAGTTCTTC,CASSSGFQSSYNEQFF,-,TRBV7-2,TRBJ2-1,-
TGCGCCAGCAGCTTCAAAGCAACTAATGAAAAACTGTTTTTT,CASSFKATNEKLFF,-,TRBV5-1,TRBJ1-4,-
TGTGCCAGCAACTTCATGCGGGGAGAGACCCAGTACTTC,CASNFMRGETQYF,-,TRBV7-2,TRBJ2-5,-
TGTGCCAGCAGCTTAAACGTTCGAGGCACTAACACTGAAGCTTTCTTT,CASSLNVRGTNTEAFF,-,TRBV7-6,TRBJ1-1,-
TGTGCCAGCGCGTCCCGAGGGTTGGAGTACGAGCAGTACTTC,CASASRGLEYEQYF,-,TRBV5-6,TRBJ2-7,-
TGTGCCAGCGTAGCGGGACAGGGCACTGAAGCTTTCTTT,CASVAGQGTEAFF,-,TRBV2,TRBJ1-1,TRBD1
TGTGCCAGCAGCTTCGGGGAAGGGCAGTTCTTC,CASSFGEGQFF,-,TRBV7-2,TRBJ2-1,-
TGTGCCAGCAGCTTAGTGGGGGGTACGCAGTATTTT,CASSLVGGTQYF,-,TRBV7-2,TRBJ2-3,-
TGTCGGAGCAATCAGCCCCAGCATTTT,CRSNQPQHF,-,TRBV5-6,TRBJ1-5,-
TGTGCCAGCAGCTTAGTCGCCACGACTTTGGGTAATGAGCAGTTCTTC,CASSLVATTLGNEQFF,-,TRBV7-2,TRBJ2-1,-
TGTGCCAGCAGGCTTTCTGGGGCCAACGTCCTGACTTTC,CASRLSGANVLTF,few,TRBV27,TRBJ2-6,-
TGTGCCCAGTATCGTTTAGGAAACACCATATATTTT,CAQYRLGNTIYF,-,TRBV6-6,TRBJ1-3,-
TGTGCCAGCAGTTTATGGAGAATGAACACTGAAGCTTTCTTT,CASSLWRMNTEAFF,-,TRBV28,TRBJ1-1,-
TGTGCCAGCAGGGACGCGGCGACTATCACAGATACGCAGTATTTT,CASRDAATITDTQYF,few,TRBV5-4,TRBJ2-3,-
TGTGCCAGCAGTTTTGACCAGGGGGCACGCGAGCAGTACTTC,CASSFDQGAREQYF,-,TRBV28,TRBJ2-7,TRBD1
TGTGCCAGCAGCCCTAGCGGGGGCGGGGATACGCAGTATTTT,CASSPSGGGDTQYF,-,TRBV7-3,TRBJ2-3,TRBD2
TGTGCCAGCAGGCCCCCGACAGCGAATACGCAGTATTTT,CASRPPTANTQYF,once,TRBV7-2,TRBJ2-3,-
TGTGCCAGTAGTCGGAGATTTAATGAAAAACTGTTTTTT,CASSRRFNEKLFF,-,TRBV19,TRBJ1-4,-